This T cell receptor (beta chain) was obtained from a study of PD-1 blockade in mismatch repair-deficient tumors. Background on the study: Patients had fewer than 15 mismatch repair-deficient cancer types and were previously treated and progressing.

This CDR3 region has 17 residues. V lost 0 bases and J 0 bases, leaving 12 bases between the germline ends. The V gene's germline CDR1 is SGHVS and CDR2 FQNEAQ. Overall study results and limits: Rapid post-treatment expansion, then contraction, generally preceding radiologic response, marked tumor-resident clones.

Sequenced by immunoSEQ multiplex PCR; TCRdb stores in-frame clones only, minus some. The data contain under 50,000 clones, 65% to 80% of them seen just once; the ten biggest clones take up under 3.5%. Note on this clone: Its antigen is undetermined.

Mismatch repair deficiency was confirmed in all patients, by PCR or immunohistochemistry. The sequence was obtained from an adult with mismatch repair-deficient cancer. The sequencing here drew on PBMCs, taken before pembrolizumab treatment. The chain uses TRBV7-8 and TRBJ2-1; D gene uncertain. The CDR3 sequence: CASSLAALPSSYNEQFF. DNA of the CDR3: TGTGCCAGCAGCTTAGCTGCCCTTCCGAGCTCCTACAATGAGCAGTTCTTC.